The 22 T cell receptor beta chains listed next were all sequenced from one sample in a study of T cells in Graves' hyperthyroidism and ophthalmopathy. Template material for amplifying TCR beta CDR3 regions consisted of RNA transcripts. Carried out on the TCR CDR3, a first-round RT-PCR used the HTBI primer set. TCRdb reprocessed the multiplex PCR reads with MiXCR, giving one entry per CDR3 protein. The data show 300,000 to 500,000 distinct CDR3 sequences, with around 15% seen just once and 25% to 30% held by the top ten. Sequencing input: blood. The receptors here all came from a man aged 50 or older with Graves' ophthalmopathy.

The V call is TRBV15, the J call TRBJ1-1; D uncertain. In germline, CDR1 is LNHNV, CDR2 YYDKDF (reference sequence). The V gene lost 5 bases and the J gene lost 4 bases, with 17 bases spanning the gap. CDR3 length: 15 residues. CDR3: CATSPEPPTATEAFF. The CDR3 nucleotides read TGTGCCACCAGCCCTGAACCCCCGACGGCCACTGAAGCTTTCTTT. Combining the CDR3 with reference TRBV15 and TRBJ1-1 gives the whole variable domain DAMVIQNPRYQVTQFGKPVTLSCSQTLNHNVMYWYQQKSSQAPKLLFHYYDKDFNNEADTPDNFQSRRPNTSFCFLDIRSPGLGDTAMYLCATSPEPPTATEAFFGQGTRLTVV.

This clonotype showed up many times. The chain links TRBV6-1 to TRBJ2-7; TRBD1 matches at 8 bases. The ends lost 6 bases at V and 2 bases at J; junction bases unmatched: 3. The germline CDR1 and CDR2 sequences are MNHNS and SASEGT. This CDR3 comprises 13 residues. This CDR3 is CASRPGQAYEQYF. Written as DNA, the CDR3 is TGTGCCAGCAGACCGGGACAGGCCTACGAGCAGTACTTC.

This clonotype was seen more than once but under ten times. This chain links TRBV7-6 with TRBJ1-2; 12 bases agree with TRBD1. V lost 2 bases and J lost 5; bases outside the gene matches: 3. CDR1 and CDR2 (germline): SGHVS, FNYEAQ. This CDR3 spans 15 amino acids. This CDR3 reads CASSLTGQGAYGYTF. CDR3 sequence (DNA): TGTGCCAGCAGCTTAACGGGACAGGGGGCTTATGGCTACACCTTC.

This clonotype was recorded at least ten times. V gene TRBV20-1 combines with J gene TRBJ1-5; D possibly corresponds to TRBD1 (5 bases). CDR3 length: 15 residues. The germline CDR1 and CDR2 sequences are DFQATT and SNEGSKA (reference sequence). V was cut by 4 bases and J by 2 bases, with 15 bases left in between. The CDR3 nucleotides are TGCAGTGCTATGATTAGTAGGGGCCGCAATCAGCCCCAGCATTTT. The encoded protein is CSAMISRGRNQPQHF.

The CDR3 spells CASSEEILGEGEQYF. The DNA for the CDR3 is TGTGCCAGCAGTGAAGAAATCTTGGGGGAGGGGGAGCAGTACTTC. V gene TRBV6-1 combines with J gene TRBJ2-7; 7 bases align to TRBD2. J gave up 7 bases and V 1 base, and 10 bases lay outside the gene matches. This CDR3 is built from 15 residues. CDR1 and CDR2 from the germline V gene are MNHNS and SASEGT.

In this sample, this clonotype turned up a few times. J is TRBJ2-1 and V is TRBV20-1; 8 bases are a match to TRBD2. Germline lookup yields CDR1 DFQATT and CDR2 SNEGSKA (reference sequence). Trimming removed 0 bases from V and 12 bases from J; junction bases left unmatched: 10. This CDR3 is 14 amino acids long. The CDR3 DNA follows: TGCAGTGCTAGAGATGGGAAGGCGGGAGGAGGGCAGTTCTTC. It specifies CSARDGKAGGGQFF.

This clonotype was recorded at least ten times. The chain has TRBV5-1 and TRBJ1-4, with D perhaps TRBD1 (6 bases). The CDR3 has 17 amino acids. Germline V gene data show CDR1 as SGHRS and CDR2 as YFSETQ. V lost 2 bases and J lost 2, with 16 bases in between. The CDR3 loop is CASSFDPGDNTNEKLFF. CDR3 bases: TGCGCCAGCAGCTTCGATCCAGGGGACAACACTAATGAAAAACTGTTTTTT.

This clonotype was counted only a few times. The gene calls are TRBV11-2 and TRBJ2-3, with TRBD2 as a possible D gene (6 bases). V dropped 2 bases and J dropped 0 bases, with 18 bases sitting between them. Germline-derived CDR1 and CDR2 are SGHAT and FQNNGV. CDR3 length: 18 amino acids. The CDR3 nucleotides are TGTGCCAGCAGCTTATGGGCCGCTAGCGATTATAGCACAGATACGCAGTATTTT. The encoded protein is CASSLWAASDYSTDTQYF.

This chain joins TRBV6-1 and TRBJ2-1; D is unclear. The CDR3 length is 14 residues. Germline V CDR1 and CDR2: MNHNS, SASEGT. V gave up 5 bases and J gave up 0 bases, with 8 bases separating them. CDR3 DNA: TGTGCCAGCAGTTTAGAGACCTCCTACAATGAGCAGTTCTTC. Protein product: CASSLETSYNEQFF.

This clonotype occurred a few times. Germline is not matched at one junction end, which may reflect a read error. This chain joins TRBV6-1 and TRBJ1-2; D not resolved. The germline gives CDR1 MNHNS, CDR2 SASEGT. The CDR3 covers 12 residues. CDR3 coding DNA: TGTGCCGGCAGTGAGATGAAAGGCGGCTACACCTTC. Translation: CAGSEMKGGYTF.

This chain joins TRBV27 and TRBJ2-7; weak D call: TRBD2 (6 bases). V was trimmed by 6 bases and J by 3 bases, leaving 12 bases between them. CDR3 length: 13 residues. Per germline, CDR1 MNHEY and CDR2 SMNVEV (reference sequence). CDR3 loop: CASSPNSGYEQYF. As DNA, the CDR3 is TGTGCCAGCAGCCCTAATAGCGGCTACGAGCAGTACTTC.

This clonotype was found many times. The chain carries TRBV2 and TRBJ2-3, with D maybe TRBD2 (5 bases). There are 14 residues in the CDR3. V lost 2 bases and J lost 2, with 8 bases in between. Germline CDR1 SNHLY, CDR2 FYNNEI. In DNA form, the CDR3 reads TGTGCCAGCAGTGAACCCGGGGACACAGATACGCAGTATTTT. Its protein is CASSEPGDTDTQYF.

This clonotype was picked up a small number of times. The chain uses TRBV4-1 and TRBJ2-1; D may be TRBD2 (5 bases). This CDR3 comprises 16 residues. Germline CDR1 MGHRA, CDR2 YSYEKL. V gave up 1 base and J gave up 1 base, with 11 bases separating them. This chain's CDR3 is CASSQVRAVSYNEQFF. The CDR3 DNA reads as TGCGCCAGCAGCCAAGTTCGAGCGGTATCCTACAATGAGCAGTTCTTC.

This clonotype was seen many times. J is TRBJ2-3 and V is TRBV18; the D gene is possibly TRBD1 (5 bases). The CDR3 loop spans 13 amino acids. Deletions cut 3 bases from V and 6 bases from J, with 10 bases between. Germline CDR1 and CDR2: KGHSH and LQKENI. The CDR3 DNA sequence: TGTGCCAGCTCACCCAGGGAAGCCGATACGCAGTATTTT. Protein sequence: CASSPREADTQYF. Full variable domain (outside the CDR3, taken from reference TRBV18 and TRBJ2-3): NAGVMQNPRHLVRRRGQEARLRCSPMKGHSHVYWYRQLPEEGLKFMVYLQKENIIDESGMPKERFSAEFPKEGPSILRIQQVVRGDSAAYFCASSPREADTQYFGPGTRLTVL.

This chain joins TRBV27 and TRBJ1-1; 9 nucleotides align to TRBD1. From germline, CDR1 is MNHEY and CDR2 SMNVEV (reference sequence). This CDR3 spans 15 amino acids. The ends lost 3 bases at V and 5 bases at J; junction bases unmatched: 7. This CDR3 reads CASSFSRDRATEAFF. The CDR3 DNA follows: TGTGCCAGCAGTTTCTCCCGGGACAGGGCAACTGAAGCTTTCTTT.

A few counts support this clonotype. The rearrangement links TRBV5-1 to TRBJ2-1, with D perhaps matching TRBD1 (6 bases). V was cut by 4 bases and J by 9 bases, with 23 bases left in between. The germline gives CDR1 SGHRS, CDR2 YFSETQ. This CDR3 region has 16 residues. This CDR3 reads CASSPLGAGVAGEQFF. The CDR3 DNA is TGCGCCAGCAGCCCCCTTGGGGCAGGGGTGGCGGGTGAGCAGTTCTTC.

This chain joins TRBV9 and TRBJ1-1, with D unclear. The CDR3 has 16 amino acids. Germline values: CDR1 SGDLS, CDR2 YYNGEE. V dropped 4 bases and J dropped 1 base, with 17 bases sitting between them. The CDR3 loop reads CASSPRAAEWNTEAFF. The CDR3 DNA follows: TGTGCCAGCAGCCCCCGGGCCGCGGAATGGAACACTGAAGCTTTCTTT.

This clonotype was recorded at least ten times. V usage is TRBV11-2 and J usage is TRBJ2-1; possibly TRBD1 for D (6 bases). CDR1 is SGHAT, CDR2 FQNNGV, per germline. Trimming removed 1 base at V and 5 bases at J, with 12 bases between. The CDR3 has 15 amino acids. DNA for the CDR3: TGTGCCAGCAGCTTAGTTGGACAGTTCCACAATGAGCAGTTCTTC. Residues: CASSLVGQFHNEQFF. Drawing the rest from reference TRBV11-2 and TRBJ2-1, the complete variable domain is EAGVAQSPRYKIIEKRQSVAFWCNPISGHATLYWYQQILGQGPKLLIQFQNNGVVDDSQLPKDRFSAERLKGVDSTLKIQPAKLEDSAVYLCASSLVGQFHNEQFFGPGTRLTVL.

This clonotype was counted at least ten times. V gene TRBV27 combines with J gene TRBJ1-2; a possible D gene is TRBD1 (6 bases). Per the germline V gene, CDR1 is MNHEY and CDR2 is SMNVEV (reference sequence). The CDR3 consists of 13 residues. Trimming took 4 bases from V and 5 from J, leaving 11 bases between them. CDR3 in amino acids: CASSYTGYYGYTF. In nucleotides, the CDR3 is TGTGCCAGCAGTTATACAGGGTATTATGGCTACACCTTC.

In this sample, this clonotype turned up many times. V gene TRBV11-2 combines with J gene TRBJ2-1; 7 bases are a match to TRBD2. Losses at the gene ends were 3 bases for V and 4 bases for J; bases not matched to a gene: 9. Germline V lookup: CDR1 SGHAT, CDR2 FQNNGV. CDR3 length equals 16 residues. CDR3 loop: CASSFGGGPRYNEQFF. The DNA for the CDR3 is TGTGCCAGCAGCTTTGGGGGAGGGCCGAGGTACAATGAGCAGTTCTTC. The full variable domain, in which reference TRBV11-2 and TRBJ2-1 provide the parts outside the CDR3, is EAGVAQSPRYKIIEKRQSVAFWCNPISGHATLYWYQQILGQGPKLLIQFQNNGVVDDSQLPKDRFSAERLKGVDSTLKIQPAKLEDSAVYLCASSFGGGPRYNEQFFGPGTRLTVL.

This clonotype was seen many times. V and J are TRBV28 and TRBJ2-7; D is ambiguous. Germline V gene sequence: CDR1 MDHEN, CDR2 SYDVKM. The length of the CDR3 is 14 residues. Trimming removed 5 bases from V and 3 bases from J, with 14 bases in between. CDR3: CASSPPVGLYEQYF. The CDR3 DNA reads as TGTGCCAGCAGTCCCCCCGTTGGGCTCTACGAGCAGTACTTC.

The table lists this clonotype with many counts. This rearrangement joins TRBV20-1 to TRBJ2-7; D possibly uses TRBD1 or TRBD2 (5 bases each). Germline CDR1 and CDR2: DFQATT and SNEGSKA (reference sequence). CDR3 size: 13 residues. V was clipped by 5 bases and J by 3 bases, with 14 bases between them. The CDR3 nucleotides read TGCAGTGCTGTCGATTATGGGGGCTACGAGCAGTACTTC. It encodes CSAVDYGGYEQYF.